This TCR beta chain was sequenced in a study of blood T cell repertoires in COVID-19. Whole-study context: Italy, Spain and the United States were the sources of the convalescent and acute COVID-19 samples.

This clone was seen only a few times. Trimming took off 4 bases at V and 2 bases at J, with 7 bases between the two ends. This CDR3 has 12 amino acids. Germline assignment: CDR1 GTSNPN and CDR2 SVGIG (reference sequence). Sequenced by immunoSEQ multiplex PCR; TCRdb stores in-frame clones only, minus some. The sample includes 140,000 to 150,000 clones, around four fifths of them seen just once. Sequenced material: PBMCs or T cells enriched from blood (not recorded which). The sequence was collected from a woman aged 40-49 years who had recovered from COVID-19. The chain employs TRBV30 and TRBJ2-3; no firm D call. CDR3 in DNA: TGTGCCTGGACTATAATCACAGATACGCAGTATTTT. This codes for CAWTIITDTQYF.